The entry below gives a single T cell receptor (beta chain) sequence along with its context. No antigen is known for it. Nothing much larger sits one base from this clone, and base qualities are not available. The Qiagen DNeasy kit was used to extract genomic DNA both from unsorted PBMCs and from the negatively selected CD4+ and CD8+ fractions. TCR beta CDR3 regions were amplified by immunoSEQ multiplex PCR using primers annealing to V and J segments. A synthetic immune receptor repertoire was used to minimize amplification bias, and remaining bias was computationally removed after sequencing. The original pipeline was this. Repertoire diversity was quantified as the Shannon entropy index using custom Python scripts. Unsorted, CD4+ and CD8+ repertoires were analyzed separately, except for combined analyses in which CD4+ and CD8+ sequences were merged in silico. A clone was considered expanded if an increase in frequency of at least 2-fold after treatment relative to C1D1 was found, and a pseudocount of 0.5 was applied to clones undetected at baseline. Clones with 0 or 1 copy at C1D1 were defined as singleton clones, while clones with 2 or more copies were defined as non-singleton clones. By matching protein sequences in sorted samples from the same patient, clones expanded in unsorted samples were annotated as CD4+, CD8+ or unknown. Wilcoxon tests on paired samples were used to test diversity changes from C1D1 to C4D1. TCRdb stores this immuneACCESS table with in-frame sequences only. Part of the clones is absent; in the studies checked, under half of the shortfall reflects unresolved V genes, and no reason is known for the rest. V, J and clone size are taken as reported in that table, and D and trimming were inferred from the DNA itself. For this sample the table gives about 26,000 clones, of which 80% to 90% were detected only once. The top ten clonotypes cover roughly 2.5% of the sample.

These data originate in a study of PD-1 blockade in classical Hodgkin lymphoma (dated by TCRdb to 2019 to 2021). Regarding the research as a whole: Nivolumab dosing was 3 mg/kg intravenously every 2 weeks, continuing until either disease progression or unacceptable toxicity. The study used CyTOF and TCR beta sequencing to define a peripheral blood immune signature of response to PD-1 blockade in classical Hodgkin lymphoma.

Its CDR3 holds 15 amino acids, cysteine through phenylalanine. Left in the record is the CDR3 DNA by itself, 45 bases read in frame from the first base. Via the germline V gene, CDR1 is LGHNT and CDR2 FRNRAP. The junction shows trimming of 6 bases on V and 6 bases on J, plus 18 bases between the germline ends. Study-wide findings and limitations: The study covered only a single clinical trial cohort, and the causes of the repertoire differences, possibly disease activity or prior therapy, were still not defined. Lower diversity was seen in patients whose nivolumab began less than 1 year after ASCT, and these patients were left out of later analyses so that immune reconstitution would not confound the results. Baseline TCR diversity was reported as lower in newly diagnosed patients than in healthy donors, and lower still in relapsed/refractory patients. Trial patients achieving complete response had baseline diversity similar to newly diagnosed patients, whereas partial responders and progressors had significantly lower diversity. CD4+ but not CD8+ TCR diversity rose significantly by C4D1 (p=0.0027 vs p=0.16), most apparent in complete responders (p=0.02).

What the time point label conveys for this sample: cycle 1 day 1 (C1D1), immediately before nivolumab initiation. All trial patients had relapsed after autologous stem cell transplantation, with cohorts A, B and C differing in prior brentuximab vedotin exposure. The trial cohort included 50 or so patients with relapsed/refractory classical Hodgkin lymphoma, and each patient had a best overall response of complete response, partial response or progressive disease. In the multi-cohort phase II CheckMate 205 trial, trial patients received single-agent nivolumab. An independent review committee assessed best overall response using the 2007 International Working Group response criteria. Trial PBMCs were collected just before the start of nivolumab (C1D1) and during therapy at cycle 2 day 1 and cycle 4 day 1. Peripheral blood was collected in 8 mL Vacutainer Cell Preparation Tubes, from which PBMCs were isolated by centrifugation and then cryopreserved.

This specimen was peripheral blood mononuclear cells (PBMCs), taken at baseline. The clonotype comes from a human donor with classical Hodgkin lymphoma. This receptor chain uses TRBV12-5 and TRBJ2-1, with the D gene uncertain. The CDR3 protein: CASGTSDTLGNEQFF. DNA sequence: TGTGCTAGTGGGACCTCTGACACCCTGGGCAATGAGCAGTTCTTC.